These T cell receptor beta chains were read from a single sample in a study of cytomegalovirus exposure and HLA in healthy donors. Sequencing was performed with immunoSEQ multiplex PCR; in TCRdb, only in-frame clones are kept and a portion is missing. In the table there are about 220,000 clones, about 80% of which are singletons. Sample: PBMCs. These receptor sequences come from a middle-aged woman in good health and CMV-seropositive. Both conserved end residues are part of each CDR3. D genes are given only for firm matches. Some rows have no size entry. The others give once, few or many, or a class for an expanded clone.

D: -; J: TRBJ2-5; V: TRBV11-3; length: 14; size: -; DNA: TGTGCCAGCAGCCCTGGACAAATCCAAGAGACCCAGTACTTC; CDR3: CASSPGQIQETQYF
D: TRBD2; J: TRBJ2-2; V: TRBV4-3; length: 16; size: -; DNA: TGCGCCAGCAGCCAAGATGGACTAGCGGGAACCGGGGAGCTGTTTTTT; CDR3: CASSQDGLAGTGELFF
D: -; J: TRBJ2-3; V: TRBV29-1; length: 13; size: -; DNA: TGCAGCGTTTTCGACAGCGAAGTAAATACGCAGTATTTT; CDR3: CSVFDSEVNTQYF
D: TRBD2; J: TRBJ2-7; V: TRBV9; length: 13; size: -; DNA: TGTGCCAGCAGCGGGGGGACTAGCGCCGAGCAGTACTTC; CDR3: CASSGGTSAEQYF
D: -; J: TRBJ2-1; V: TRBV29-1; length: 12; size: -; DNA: TGCAGCGTTGTCGGCCGAGGGAATGAGCAGTTCTTC; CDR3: CSVVGRGNEQFF
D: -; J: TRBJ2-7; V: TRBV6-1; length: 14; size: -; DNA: TGTGCCAGCATCACAGGATTGGGGTCATTCGAGCAGTACTTC; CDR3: CASITGLGSFEQYF
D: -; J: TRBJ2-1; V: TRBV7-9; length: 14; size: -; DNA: TGTTCCAGCAGCTGGGAGACGTTTCACAATGAGCAGTTCTTC; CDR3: CSSSWETFHNEQFF
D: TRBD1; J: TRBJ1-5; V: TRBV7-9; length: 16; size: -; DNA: TGTGCCAGCAGCTTAGTATTGGGGACAGTAGATCAGCCCCAGCATTTT; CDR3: CASSLVLGTVDQPQHF
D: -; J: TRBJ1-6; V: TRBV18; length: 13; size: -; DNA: TGTGCCAGCTCACCAGTCGGGGATTCACCCCTCCACTTT; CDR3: CASSPVGDSPLHF
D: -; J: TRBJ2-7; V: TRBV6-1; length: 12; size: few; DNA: TGTGCCAGCAGTGAAAACGCCGGGGAGCAGTACTTC; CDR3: CASSENAGEQYF